Below are 4 T cell receptor beta chains sequenced from a single sample in a study of blood T cells in healthy people across ages. For the second PCR, which ran for roughly 6 to 11 cycles, a sample-barcoded 5' primer and a J-beta primer mix were used. Each CDR3 protein is one row after TCRdb ran MiXCR on the 5' RACE reads. The table shows about 800,000 distinct CDR3 sequences, with nearly 60% occurring only once. The material sequenced was blood. Receptors were obtained from a young man in good health.

The rearrangement uses TRBV7-9 and TRBJ1-2; tentatively, D is TRBD1 (5 bases). The germline CDR1 and CDR2 sequences are SEHNR and FQNEAQ (reference sequence). CDR3 size: 12 residues. Trimming left V 6 bases short and J 8 bases short, with 13 bases between. In DNA form, the CDR3 reads TGTGCCAGCAGGACCGGGACCCCCGGCTACACCTTC. Protein: CASRTGTPGYTF. Full variable domain (rest looked up from reference TRBV7-9 and TRBJ1-2): DTGVSQNPRHKITKRGQNVTFRCDPISEHNRLYWYRQTLGQGPEFLTYFQNEAQLEKSRLLSDRFSAERPKGSFSTLEIQRTEQGDSAMYLCASRTGTPGYTFGSGTRLTVV.

In this sample, this clonotype turned up a few times. J is TRBJ2-5 and V is TRBV30; D remains unclear. The CDR3 sequence is 11 residues long. Germline CDR1 and CDR2: GTSNPN and SVGIG (reference sequence). V dropped 7 bases and J dropped 1 base, with 7 bases sitting between them. For the CDR3, the DNA is TGTGCCTACGGGCTCCAAGAGACCCAGTACTTC. Translated, it gives CAYGLQETQYF.

The chain recombines TRBV10-1 with TRBJ1-2; D is uncertain. Germline lookup yields CDR1 WNHNN and CDR2 SYGVQD (reference sequence). V was cut by 0 bases and J by 7 bases, with 15 bases left in between. The CDR3 has 15 amino acids. CDR3 in DNA: TGCGCCAGCAGTGAGTCAGTGGGGAGGGCATCTGGCTACACCTTC. It translates to CASSESVGRASGYTF.

The J gene is TRBJ2-5, the V gene TRBV4-1; no firm D call. The assigned J gene may be wrong: the sequence end matches TRBJ2-7 better. The V gene's germline CDR1 is MGHRA and CDR2 YSYEKL. This CDR3 has 15 amino acids. The CDR3 sequence: CASSQGQGRPYEQYF. The DNA for the CDR3 is TGCGCCAGCAGCCAAGGTCAAGGCCGACCCTACGAGCAGTACTTC.